What follows are 19 T cell receptor beta chains derived from one specimen sequenced in a study of cytomegalovirus exposure and HLA in healthy donors. The primer mix had 60 Vbeta and 13 Jbeta primers. The method was immunoSEQ multiplex PCR; TCRdb's version includes in-frame clones alone and lacks a portion of them. There are about 150,000 clones in the sample; approximately 82% occur only once, and under 8% lies in the top ten. The sample taken for sequencing was PBMCs. Receptors originate from a woman between 50 and 59 years old in good health and CMV-seropositive.

The genes are TRBV30 and TRBJ1-4, with 7 bases that match TRBD1. The CDR3 is 13 amino acids. Germline CDR1 is GTSNPN and CDR2 is SVGIG (reference sequence). The J segment lost 3 bases and the V segment lost 8 bases, leaving 6 bases of the junction unmatched. CDR3 bases: TGTGCCGGCGACAGGGCACCTAATGAAAAACTGTTTTTT. Protein product: CAGDRAPNEKLFF.

This clone appeared a few times. The rearrangement joins TRBV4-3 to TRBJ1-6; D gene unclear. The CDR3 totals 14 residues. V was cut by 0 bases and J by 5 bases, with 5 bases left in between. Germline V gene lookup returns CDR1 LGHNA and CDR2 YSLEER. The CDR3 loop is CASSQETDNSPLHF. CDR3 DNA sequence: TGCGCCAGCAGCCAAGAAACAGATAATTCACCCCTCCACTTT.

The chain combines TRBV19 with TRBJ1-2; no reliable D call. V lost 3 bases, J lost 3 bases, and 8 bases lay in between. Per germline, CDR1 LNHDA and CDR2 SQIVND (reference sequence). CDR3 size: 13 residues. CDR3 protein: CASSMTWDYGYTF. The CDR3 DNA is TGTGCCAGTAGTATGACATGGGACTATGGCTACACCTTC.

This clone was seen a few times. The chain employs TRBV6-1 and TRBJ2-3; the match to TRBD1 covers 7 bases. CDR3 size: 15 residues. The junction had 4 bases not matched to a gene; V was cut back by 3 bases and J by 1 base. From germline, CDR1 is MNHNS and CDR2 SASEGT. In nucleotides, the CDR3 is TGTGCCAGCAGTGACCTCGGGACAGGCACAGATACGCAGTATTTT. It codes for CASSDLGTGTDTQYF.

The rearrangement uses TRBV5-4 and TRBJ2-2; TRBD1 matches at 10 bases. V was clipped by 6 bases and J by 3 bases; unmatched bases: 2. The CDR3 extends over 14 amino acids. In germline, CDR1 is SGHNT, CDR2 YYREEE (reference sequence). For the CDR3, the DNA is TGTGCCAGCACAGGACAGGGGGACACCGGGGAGCTGTTTTTT. It yields the protein CASTGQGDTGELFF.

This sequence joins TRBV6-5 and TRBJ2-7; a possible D gene is TRBD2 (6 bases). The CDR3 consists of 11 residues. With 7 bases removed from V and 7 bases from J, the gap between germline ends came to 11 bases. CDR1 and CDR2 from the germline V gene are MNHEY and SVGAGI. CDR3 protein: CASTRGGEQYF. In DNA, the CDR3 is TGTGCCAGCACAAGGGGAGGAGAGCAGTACTTC.

The chain links TRBV10-2 to TRBJ2-1, with 9 bases aligning to TRBD2. This CDR3 spans 16 amino acids. Trimming cost V 3 bases and J 8 bases; bases outside gene matches: 11. The V gene's germline CDR1 is WSHSY and CDR2 SAAADI. CDR3 DNA: TGCGCCAGCAGTGATCAACTAGCGGGCGGACGGCATGAGCAGTTCTTC. It translates to CASSDQLAGGRHEQFF.

The rearrangement joins TRBV19 to TRBJ1-6; D gene ambiguous. The CDR3 is made up of 16 amino acids. Germline lookup yields CDR1 LNHDA and CDR2 SQIVND (reference sequence). V was cut by 7 bases and J by 7 bases, with 20 bases left in between. Here the CDR3 reads CASTSAGVSGNSPLHF. CDR3 DNA: TGTGCCAGTACCTCCGCAGGCGTTTCAGGAAATTCACCCCTCCACTTT.

The chain joins TRBV6-5 to TRBJ1-2; D unresolved. CDR3 length: 14 residues. Trimming pared 6 bases from V and 2 bases from J, leaving 13 bases between. Germline CDR1 and CDR2: MNHEY and SVGAGI. The CDR3, as DNA: TGTGCCAGCAGCCGGAGAGGGCCAAACTATGGCTACACCTTC. Translated, it gives CASSRRGPNYGYTF.

The chain links TRBV10-1 to TRBJ2-2, with 10 positions matching TRBD1. The CDR3 has 15 residues. Germline loops: CDR1 WNHNN, CDR2 SYGVQD (reference sequence). With 6 bases clipped from V and 1 base from J, the junction kept 2 bases outside the gene matches. The CDR3 DNA is TGCGCCAGCAGCAGGGACAGGGGGAACACCGGGGAGCTGTTTTTT. This gives the protein CASSRDRGNTGELFF.

This chain connects TRBV13 to TRBJ2-3, with TRBD2 as a possible D gene (6 bases). Germline CDR1 is PRHDT and CDR2 is FYEKMQ (reference sequence). The CDR3 has 13 residues. V was clipped by 5 bases and J by 11 bases, with 17 bases between them. CDR3 bases: TGTGCCAGCAGCACTGATTTTAGCGGAAGGCAGTATTTT. It specifies CASSTDFSGRQYF.

This sequence joins TRBV6-5 and TRBJ2-2, with D perhaps TRBD2 (6 bases). Germline V CDR1 and CDR2: MNHEY, SVGAGI. This CDR3 spans 15 amino acids. Deletions cut 6 bases from V and 6 bases from J, with 17 bases between. CDR3 in amino acids: CASRWSGEAAGELFF. The CDR3 nucleotides read TGTGCCAGCAGGTGGTCGGGGGAGGCTGCCGGGGAGCTGTTTTTT.

J is TRBJ2-2 and V is TRBV30; tentatively, D is TRBD2 (5 bases). V was pared by 7 bases and J by 4 bases, with 19 bases between. CDR3 length: 15 residues. Germline V CDR1 and CDR2: GTSNPN, SVGIG (reference sequence). CDR3 loop: CALLSEGPATGELFF. In DNA, the CDR3 is TGTGCCTTATTAAGTGAGGGTCCGGCCACCGGGGAGCTGTTTTTT.

The chain is built from TRBV7-9 and TRBJ1-3; the D gene is possibly TRBD1 (5 bases). The length of the CDR3 is 15 residues. With 2 bases removed from V and 0 bases from J, the gap between germline ends came to 8 bases. Germline V gives CDR1 SEHNR, CDR2 FQNEAQ (reference sequence). CDR3: CASSLTGSSGNTIYF. CDR3 bases: TGTGCCAGCAGCTTAACAGGTTCCTCTGGAAACACCATATATTTT.

The chain recombines TRBV19 with TRBJ1-1, with D perhaps TRBD1 (5 bases). The CDR3 has 16 amino acids. Germline V CDR1 and CDR2: LNHDA, SQIVND (reference sequence). The V end was cut by 4 bases, the J end by 1 base, with 16 bases between. CDR3 in amino acids: CASSTWEERGNTEAFF. As DNA, the CDR3 is TGTGCCAGTAGTACCTGGGAGGAGAGGGGGAACACTGAAGCTTTCTTT.

The gene calls are TRBV2 and TRBJ2-3, with D tentatively TRBD1 (6 bases). Germline CDR1 and CDR2: SNHLY and FYNNEI. The CDR3 consists of 15 residues. V gave up 4 bases and J gave up 0 bases, with 11 bases separating them. The CDR3 protein is CASSVQGTSTDTQYF. CDR3 DNA sequence: TGTGCCAGCAGTGTACAGGGCACTAGCACAGATACGCAGTATTTT.

The chain joins TRBV30 to TRBJ2-3, with 10 nucleotides matching TRBD1. With 5 bases clipped from V and 2 bases from J, the junction kept 4 bases outside the gene matches. The CDR3 consists of 14 residues. Germline CDR1 reads GTSNPN; CDR2 reads SVGIG (reference sequence). CDR3 nucleotides: TGTGCCTGGGTCGGGACAGGGGTCACAGATACGCAGTATTTT. Its translation is CAWVGTGVTDTQYF.

The chain has TRBV5-6 and TRBJ2-1; 10 nucleotides match TRBD2. This CDR3 contains 16 residues. V was clipped by 6 bases and J by 6 bases; unmatched bases: 12. CDR1 and CDR2 (germline): SGHDT, YYEEEE. CDR3 sequence reads: CASKNRGLAFFNEQFF. The CDR3 DNA sequence: TGTGCCAGCAAAAATAGGGGACTAGCGTTTTTCAATGAGCAGTTCTTC.

This sequence joins TRBV6-5 and TRBJ1-3, with 7 bases that match TRBD1. The CDR3 totals 14 residues. Trimming removed 6 bases from V and 8 bases from J; junction bases left unmatched: 10. Germline CDR1 reads MNHEY; CDR2 reads SVGAGI. The CDR3 sequence: CASRQPGQKDTIYF. CDR3 nucleotide sequence: TGTGCCAGCAGACAACCGGGACAGAAGGACACCATATATTTT.